This is a list of T cell receptor beta chains from one sample in a study of blood T cell repertoires in COVID-19. The data were produced by immunoSEQ multiplex PCR, yet TCRdb's version contains in-frame clones alone and is incomplete. The sample lists 360,000 or so clones, roughly four fifths occurring once. Sequencing was carried out using PBMCs or T cells enriched from blood (not recorded which). The origin of the receptors is a woman in her forties or fifties who had recovered from COVID-19. CDR3s include the opening cysteine and the closing phenylalanine or tryptophan. D genes are given only for firm matches. Only some rows state a clone size, as once, few, many or a class for expanded clones.

j_call d_call v_call clone_size cdr3_aa cdr3_nt
TRBJ1-4 . TRBV7-9 . CASSSFDRNEKLFF TGTGCCAGCAGCTCCTTCGACAGAAATGAAAAACTGTTTTTT
TRBJ1-4 TRBD1 TRBV5-1 . CASSLQGAVSRGEKLFF TGCGCCAGCAGCTTGCAGGGGGCGGTTTCCCGGGGTGAAAAACTGTTTTTT
TRBJ2-2 . TRBV12-3/TRBV12-4 . CASSQGWTGELFF TGTGCCAGCAGTCAGGGCTGGACCGGGGAGCTGTTTTTT
TRBJ1-5 TRBD1 TRBV19 few CASTGTGKLSSNQPQHF TGTGCCTCCACCGGGACAGGAAAACTCTCTAGCAATCAGCCCCAGCATTTT
TRBJ2-7 . TRBV30 . CAWSVRRDYEQYF TGTGCCTGGAGTGTGAGGAGAGATTACGAGCAGTACTTC
TRBJ1-4 . TRBV19 . CASTRGRAHEKLFF TGTGCCAGTACCAGGGGTAGGGCGCACGAAAAACTGTTTTTT
TRBJ1-3 . TRBV7-8 . CASSSGGSNTIYF TGTGCCAGCAGCTCCGGGGGTTCAAACACCATATATTTT
TRBJ1-6 . TRBV6-5 . CASRTEYNSPLHF TGTGCCAGTCGGACAGAGTATAATTCACCCCTCCACTTT
TRBJ1-1 TRBD1 TRBV5-1 . CASSIMGQGIMNTEAFF TGCGCCAGCAGCATCATGGGACAGGGGATCATGAACACTGAAGCTTTCTTT
TRBJ2-2 TRBD1 TRBV30 once CAWSPGQYTGELFF TGTGCCTGGAGTCCGGGACAGTACACCGGGGAGCTGTTTTTT
TRBJ1-4 . TRBV5-5 . CASSFILDGDEKLFF TGTGCCAGCAGCTTCATTCTGGACGGGGATGAAAAACTGTTTTTT
TRBJ1-5 . TRBV5-1 . CASSPDSFNQPQHF TGCGCCAGCAGCCCCGACAGCTTCAATCAGCCCCAGCATTTT
TRBJ1-1 . TRBV5-1 . CASSSWGGSMNTEAFF TGCGCCAGCAGCTCGTGGGGGGGAAGCATGAACACTGAAGCTTTCTTT
TRBJ2-3 TRBD2 TRBV18 . CASSPGGSRTDTQYF TGTGCCAGCTCACCAGGCGGGAGTAGGACAGATACGCAGTATTTT
TRBJ2-3 TRBD1 TRBV19 . CASSSGQALRDTQYF TGTGCCAGTAGTAGTGGACAGGCTCTTAGAGATACGCAGTATTTT
TRBJ1-1 TRBD1 TRBV7-3 once CASSIGWGQDTEAFF TGTGCCAGCAGCATAGGGTGGGGACAGGACACTGAAGCTTTCTTT
TRBJ2-5 TRBD1 TRBV7-9 once CASSRQGQETQYF TGTGCCAGCAGCCGACAGGGGCAAGAGACCCAGTACTTC
TRBJ1-1 . TRBV6-5 . CASSYDSLGRFTEAFF TGTGCCAGCAGTTACGACAGTTTAGGGCGTTTCACTGAAGCTTTCTTT